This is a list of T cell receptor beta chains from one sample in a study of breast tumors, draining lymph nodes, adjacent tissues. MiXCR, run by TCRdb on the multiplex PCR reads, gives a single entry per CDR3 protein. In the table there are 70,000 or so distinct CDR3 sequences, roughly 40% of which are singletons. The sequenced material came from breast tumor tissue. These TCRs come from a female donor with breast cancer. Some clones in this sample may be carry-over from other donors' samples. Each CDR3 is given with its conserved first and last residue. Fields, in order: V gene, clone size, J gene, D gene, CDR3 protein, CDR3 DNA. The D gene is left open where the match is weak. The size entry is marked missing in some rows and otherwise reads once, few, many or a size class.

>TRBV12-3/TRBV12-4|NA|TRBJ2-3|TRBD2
CASSRTAGGGGDTQYF
TGTGCCAGCAGCCGCACGGCTGGCGGGGGGGGAGATACGCAGTATTTT
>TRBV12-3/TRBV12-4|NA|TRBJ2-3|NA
CASSLGRQITDTQYF
TGTGCCAGCAGTTTGGGTCGACAGATCACAGATACGCAGTATTTT
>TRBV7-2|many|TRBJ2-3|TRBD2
CASSPRLAGGVTDTQYF
TGTGCCAGCAGCCCCAGACTAGCGGGAGGGGTGACAGATACGCAGTATTTT
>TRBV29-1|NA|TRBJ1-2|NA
CSVTGAGYSYTF
TGCAGCGTTACAGGAGCAGGCTATAGCTACACCTTC
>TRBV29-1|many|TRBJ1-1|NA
CSVSNTVNTEAFF
TGCAGCGTATCCAACACCGTTAACACTGAAGCTTTCTTT
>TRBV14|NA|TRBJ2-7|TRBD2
CASSQTTSGRGTYEQYF
TGTGCCAGCAGCCAGACAACTAGCGGGAGGGGAACGTACGAGCAGTACTTC
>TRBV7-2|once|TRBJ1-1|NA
CANSLRGQGTEAFF
TGTGCCAACAGCTTACGGGGGCAGGGCACTGAAGCTTTCTTT
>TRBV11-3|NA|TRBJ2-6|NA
CASSSDKGKAGANVLTF
TGTGCCAGCAGCTCAGACAAGGGGAAAGCTGGGGCCAACGTCCTGACTTTC
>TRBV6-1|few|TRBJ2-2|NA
CASSQLGSVGGLNTGELFF
TGTGCCAGCAGCCAACTCGGGTCCGTGGGGGGACTGAACACCGGGGAGCTGTTTTTT
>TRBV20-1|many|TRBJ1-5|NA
CSAAPGRTNQPQHF
TGCAGTGCTGCTCCGGGACGGACAAATCAGCCCCAGCATTTT
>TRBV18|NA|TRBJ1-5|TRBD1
CASSPRTGNQPQHF
TGTGCCAGCTCACCGAGGACAGGTAATCAGCCCCAGCATTTT
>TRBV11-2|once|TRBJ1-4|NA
CASSKARGQPHLKLFF
TGTGCCAGCAGTAAGGCACGGGGGCAGCCCCATTTAAAACTGTTTTTT
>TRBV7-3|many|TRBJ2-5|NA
CASSLQEKETQYF
TGTGCCAGCAGCTTACAGGAGAAAGAGACCCAGTACTTC
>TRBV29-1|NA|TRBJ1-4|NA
CGVKSRGTNEKLFF
TGCGGCGTTAAATCGAGGGGCACTAATGAAAAACTGTTTTTT
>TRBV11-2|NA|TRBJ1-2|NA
CASSLGPSGRPNYGYTF
TGTGCCAGCAGCTTAGGTCCCAGCGGGAGGCCTAACTATGGCTACACCTTC
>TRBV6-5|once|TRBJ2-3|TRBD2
CASSTLAGVTDTQYF
TGTGCCAGCAGTACCCTAGCGGGGGTCACAGATACGCAGTATTTT
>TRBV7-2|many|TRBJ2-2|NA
CASSNYNRVPGELFF
TGTGCCAGCAGCAACTACAACAGGGTTCCCGGGGAGCTGTTTTTT
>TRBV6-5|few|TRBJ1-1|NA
CASSYSADTEAFF
TGTGCCAGCAGTTACTCGGCGGACACTGAAGCTTTCTTT
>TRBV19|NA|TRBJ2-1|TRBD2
CASSYSPTSGGGNGQFF
TGTGCCAGCAGTTACTCCCCGACTAGCGGGGGAGGCAATGGGCAGTTCTTC
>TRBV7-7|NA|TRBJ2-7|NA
CASSSAGEQYF
TGTGCTAGCAGCTCGGCGGGCGAGCAGTACTTC
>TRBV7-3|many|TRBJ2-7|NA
CASSPVEGYEQYF
TGTGCCAGCAGCCCCGTTGAGGGATACGAGCAGTACTTC
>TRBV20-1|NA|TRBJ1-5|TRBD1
CSARQGTRNQPQHF
TGCAGTGCCAGACAGGGAACCCGGAATCAGCCCCAGCATTTT
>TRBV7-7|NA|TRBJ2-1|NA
CASSLGVDAYNEQFF
TGTGCTAGCAGCTTAGGGGTAGATGCCTACAATGAGCAGTTCTTC
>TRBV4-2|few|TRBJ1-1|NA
CASSPGFITEAFF
TGTGCCAGCAGCCCAGGGTTTATTACTGAAGCTTTCTTT
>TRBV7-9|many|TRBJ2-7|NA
CASSPRDYEQYF
TGTGCCAGCAGCCCCAGGGATTACGAGCAGTACTTC
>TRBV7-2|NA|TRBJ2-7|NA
CASSLWLSSIYEQYF
TGTGCCAGCAGCTTATGGTTGTCCAGTATCTACGAGCAGTACTTC
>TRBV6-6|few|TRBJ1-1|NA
CASSYSQGGDTEAFF
TGTGCCAGCAGTTACTCCCAGGGCGGCGACACTGAAGCTTTCTTT
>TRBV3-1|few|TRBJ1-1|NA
CASSQDRCRGCPITEAFF
TGTGCCAGCAGCCAAGATAGGTGTAGGGGCTGTCCTATCACTGAAGCTTTCTTT
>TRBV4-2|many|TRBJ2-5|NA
CASSQDLPRKLETQYF
TGTGCCAGCAGCCAAGATCTACCCCGGAAGCTAGAGACCCAGTACTTC
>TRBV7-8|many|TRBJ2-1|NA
CASSSSPTSYNEQFF
TGTGCCAGCAGCAGCAGTCCTACATCCTACAATGAGCAGTTCTTC
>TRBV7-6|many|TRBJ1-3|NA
CASSLGAGSGNTIYF
TGTGCCAGCAGCTTAGGGGCAGGCTCTGGAAACACCATATATTTT
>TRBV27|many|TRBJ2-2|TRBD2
CAAAAGATGELFF
TGTGCAGCGGCAGCGGGAGCCACCGGGGAGCTGTTTTTT
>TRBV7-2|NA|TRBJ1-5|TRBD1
CASSLEPTGGDQPQHF
TGTGCCAGCAGCTTAGAGCCCACAGGGGGAGACCAGCCCCAGCATTTT
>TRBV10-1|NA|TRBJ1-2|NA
CASSSQGGGRYTF
TGCGCCAGCAGTTCGCAAGGCGGGGGGCGCTACACCTTC
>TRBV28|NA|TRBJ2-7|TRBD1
CASSSAGTEDSYEQYF
TGTGCCAGCAGTTCGGCCGGGACAGAGGACTCCTACGAGCAGTACTTT
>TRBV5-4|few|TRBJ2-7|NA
CASSTRTAGDEQYF
TGTGCCAGCAGCACAAGGACAGCCGGAGACGAGCAGTACTTC
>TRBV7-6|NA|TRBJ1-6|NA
CASSLARGRGTPLHF
TGTGCCAGCAGCTTAGCGAGGGGCAGGGGAACACCCCTCCACTTT
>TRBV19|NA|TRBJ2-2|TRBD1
CASSIDTGGTAGELFF
TGTGCCAGTAGTATAGATACAGGGGGCACGGCCGGGGAGCTGTTTTTT
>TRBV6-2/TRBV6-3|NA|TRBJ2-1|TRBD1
CAGSHTGQGYNEQFF
TGTGCCGGCAGCCACACGGGACAGGGATACAATGAGCAGTTCTTC